This T cell receptor (beta chain) appears in the sequencing data of a study of vaccination and CD4 T cells after COVID-19. As regards this clonotype: Its antigen remains unidentified.

V gave up 3 bases and J gave up 9 bases; unmatched junction bases: 11. Germline values: CDR1 DFQATT, CDR2 SNEGSKA (reference sequence). The CDR3 extends over 14 amino acids. Treatment noted: approximately 9-day PBMC culture with coronavirus spike peptide pools or control peptides (ViraFEST assay). Oncomine TCR Beta short-read sequencing was applied to DNA from cultured CD4+ T cells. Via MiXCR, TCRdb re-called the PCR reads, giving one row per CDR3 protein. The sample lists around 9,200 distinct CDR3 sequences, approximately 50% occurring once. The TCR sequence derives from a human donor who had recovered from COVID-19. Sequencing was performed on CD4+ T cells from blood, cultured in vitro. The chain joins TRBV20-1 to TRBJ2-1; 7 nucleotides line up with TRBD1. CDR3 amino acids: CSARLAGGRVEQFF. CDR3 nucleotides: TGCAGTGCTAGGTTAGCAGGGGGTCGGGTTGAGCAGTTCTTC.